This TCR beta chain was profiled in a study of CD8 T cells in Susac syndrome. Regarding the study as a whole: The study recognized that its TCR sequencing and HLA analysis covered a relatively small number of individuals.

About this clonotype itself: Its target is unknown.

Sequencing of TCR beta, carried out with a high-throughput approach, was applied to CD8+ and CD4+ T cells from the blood. Both CD4+ and CD8+ T cells were negatively isolated, and TEMRA cells underwent FACS enrichment. Germline loops: CDR1 SEHNR, CDR2 FQNEAQ (reference sequence). The CDR3 extends over 14 amino acids. V lost 5 bases to trimming and J lost 3 bases, with 11 bases between them. Random hexamers were used to reverse transcribe the RNA input (roughly 0.5 to 1 ug). The CDR3 of TCR beta was amplified by immunoSEQ multiplex PCR across 54 Vbeta and 13 Jbeta. TCRdb re-called the immunoSEQ multiplex PCR reads with MiXCR, one entry per CDR3 protein. The sample contains 210,000 or so distinct CDR3 sequences, roughly 92% of which appear only once.

This receptor was identified in a human donor with multiple sclerosis. The chain joins TRBV7-9 to TRBJ2-1; perhaps TRBD1 as D (5 bases). Sequenced: CD8+ T cells from PBMCs. The DNA of the CDR3 is TGTGCCAGCAGCCGACAGAACTTCTACAATGAGCAGTTCTTC. Translated, it gives CASSRQNFYNEQFF.